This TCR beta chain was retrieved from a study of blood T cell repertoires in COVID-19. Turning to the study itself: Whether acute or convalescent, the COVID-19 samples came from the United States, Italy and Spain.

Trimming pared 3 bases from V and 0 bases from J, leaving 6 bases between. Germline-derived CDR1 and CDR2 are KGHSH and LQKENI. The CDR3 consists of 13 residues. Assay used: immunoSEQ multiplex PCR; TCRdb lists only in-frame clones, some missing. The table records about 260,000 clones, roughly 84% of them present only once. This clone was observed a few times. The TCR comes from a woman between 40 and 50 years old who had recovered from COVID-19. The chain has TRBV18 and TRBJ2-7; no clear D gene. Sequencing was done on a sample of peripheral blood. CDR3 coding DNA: TGTGCCAGCTCACCCGACAACTCCTACGAGCAGTACTTC. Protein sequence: CASSPDNSYEQYF.